The T cell receptor beta chain under discussion was sequenced for a study of siplizumab effects on memory and regulatory T cells. Study-level findings and limits: Naive T cells appeared more diverse than memory cells and seemed to be major alloresponse contributors.

V shed 8 bases and J shed 5 bases, with 6 bases lying between them. The CDR3 is 10 residues long. CDR1 is SGHAT and CDR2 is FQNNGV in the germline V gene. The repertoire was sequenced with immunoSEQ multiplex PCR; TCRdb's copy has only in-frame clones and lacks some. The table has some 97,000 clones, 94% seen once; the top ten hold over 1%. For this clone: The antigen remains undetermined.

The chain couples TRBV11-2 to TRBJ2-5; unclear D gene. The sequenced material came from non-Treg CD4+ T cells sorted from blood. The TCR was taken from a human donor in good health. CDR3 loop: CASGWETQYF. The CDR3 DNA sequence: TGTGCCAGCGGATGGGAGACCCAGTACTTC.